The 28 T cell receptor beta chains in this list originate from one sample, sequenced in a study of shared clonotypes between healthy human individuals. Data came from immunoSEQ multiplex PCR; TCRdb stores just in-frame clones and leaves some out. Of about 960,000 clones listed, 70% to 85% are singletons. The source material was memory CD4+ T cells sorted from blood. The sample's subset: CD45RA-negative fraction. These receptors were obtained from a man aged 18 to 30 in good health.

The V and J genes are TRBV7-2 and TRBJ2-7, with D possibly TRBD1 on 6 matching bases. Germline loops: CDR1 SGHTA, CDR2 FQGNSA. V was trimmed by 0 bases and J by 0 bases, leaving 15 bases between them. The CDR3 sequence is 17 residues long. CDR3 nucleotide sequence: TGTGCCAGCAGCTTAGCCCAGGTTGGGGGCACCTCCTACGAGCAGTACTTC. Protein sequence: CASSLAQVGGTSYEQYF.

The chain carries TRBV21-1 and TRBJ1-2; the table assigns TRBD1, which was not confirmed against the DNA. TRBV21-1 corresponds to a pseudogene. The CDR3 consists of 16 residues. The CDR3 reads CASSKLCVRVGYGYTF. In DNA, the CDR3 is TGTGCCAGCAGCAAATTGTGCGTCAGGGTTGGCTATGGCTACACCTTC.

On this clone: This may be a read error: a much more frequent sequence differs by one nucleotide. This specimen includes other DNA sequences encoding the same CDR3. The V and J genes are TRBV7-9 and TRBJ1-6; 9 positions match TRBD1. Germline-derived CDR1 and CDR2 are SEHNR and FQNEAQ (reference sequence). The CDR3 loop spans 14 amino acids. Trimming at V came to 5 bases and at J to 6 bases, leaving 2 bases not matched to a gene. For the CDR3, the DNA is TGTGCCAGCAGCCCGGGACAGGGTAATTCACCCCTCCACTTT. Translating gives CASSPGQGNSPLHF.

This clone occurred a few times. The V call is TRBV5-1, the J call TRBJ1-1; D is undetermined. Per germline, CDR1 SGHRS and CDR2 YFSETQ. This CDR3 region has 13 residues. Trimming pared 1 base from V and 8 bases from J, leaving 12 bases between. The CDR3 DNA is TGCGCCAGCAGCTTGAGGGCGGGAATGGAAGCTTTCTTT. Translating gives CASSLRAGMEAFF.

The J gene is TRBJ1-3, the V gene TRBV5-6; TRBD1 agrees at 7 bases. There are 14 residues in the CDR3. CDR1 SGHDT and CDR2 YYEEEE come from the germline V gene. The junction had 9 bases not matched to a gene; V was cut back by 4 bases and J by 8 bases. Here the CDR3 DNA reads TGTGCCAGCAGCGAGACAGGGAGCAAGTACACCATATATTTT. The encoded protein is CASSETGSKYTIYF.

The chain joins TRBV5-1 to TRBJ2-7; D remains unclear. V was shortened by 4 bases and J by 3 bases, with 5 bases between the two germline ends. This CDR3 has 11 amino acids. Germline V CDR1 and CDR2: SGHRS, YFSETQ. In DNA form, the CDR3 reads TGCGCCAGCAGCACCGACTACGAGCAGTACTTC. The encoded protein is CASSTDYEQYF.

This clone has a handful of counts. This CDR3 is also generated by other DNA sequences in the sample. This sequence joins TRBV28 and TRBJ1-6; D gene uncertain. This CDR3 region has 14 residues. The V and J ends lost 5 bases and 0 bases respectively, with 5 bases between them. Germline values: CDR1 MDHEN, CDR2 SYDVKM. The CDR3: CASSGSSYNSPLHF. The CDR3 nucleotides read TGTGCCAGCAGTGGAAGCTCCTATAATTCACCCCTCCACTTT.

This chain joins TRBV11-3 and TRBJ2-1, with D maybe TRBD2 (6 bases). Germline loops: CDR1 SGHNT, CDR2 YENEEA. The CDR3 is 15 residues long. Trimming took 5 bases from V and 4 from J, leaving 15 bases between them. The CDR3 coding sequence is TGTGCCAGCAGCCAAGAATCTAGCGAGTACAATGAGCAGTTCTTC. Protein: CASSQESSEYNEQFF.

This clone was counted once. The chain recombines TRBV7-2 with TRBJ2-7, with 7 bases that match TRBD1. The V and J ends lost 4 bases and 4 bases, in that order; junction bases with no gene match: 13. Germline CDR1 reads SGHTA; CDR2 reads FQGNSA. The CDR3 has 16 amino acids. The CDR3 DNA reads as TGTGCCAGCAGCTCTACAGGGGACCCCACGGGATACGAGCAGTACTTC. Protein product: CASSSTGDPTGYEQYF.

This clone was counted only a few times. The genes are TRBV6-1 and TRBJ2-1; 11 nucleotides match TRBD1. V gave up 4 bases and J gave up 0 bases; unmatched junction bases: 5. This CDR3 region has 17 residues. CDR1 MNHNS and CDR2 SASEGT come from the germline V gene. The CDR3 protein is CASSAAGTGGSYNEQFF. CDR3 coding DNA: TGTGCCAGCAGTGCTGCCGGGACAGGGGGCTCCTACAATGAGCAGTTCTTC.

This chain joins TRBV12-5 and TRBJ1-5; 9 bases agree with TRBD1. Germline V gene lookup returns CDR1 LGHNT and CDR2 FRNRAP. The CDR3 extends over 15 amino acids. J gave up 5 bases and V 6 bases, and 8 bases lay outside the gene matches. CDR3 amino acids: CASGHRTGEDQPQHF. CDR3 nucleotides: TGTGCTAGTGGACACCGGACAGGGGAGGATCAGCCCCAGCATTTT.

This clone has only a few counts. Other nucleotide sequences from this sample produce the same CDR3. CDR3 region: CASSYGESSYNEQFF. The CDR3 DNA is TGTGCCAGCAGCTACGGGGAGAGCTCCTACAATGAGCAGTTCTTC. This chain uses TRBV6-6 with TRBJ2-1; D perhaps matches TRBD2 (5 bases). Germline assignment: CDR1 MNHNY and CDR2 SVGAGI (reference sequence). The CDR3 is made up of 15 amino acids. V lost 6 bases and J 0 bases, leaving 12 bases between the germline ends.

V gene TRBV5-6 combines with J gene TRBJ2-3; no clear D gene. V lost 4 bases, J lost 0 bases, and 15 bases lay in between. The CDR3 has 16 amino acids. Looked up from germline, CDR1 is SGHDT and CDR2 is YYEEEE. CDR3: CASSILPRASTDTQYF. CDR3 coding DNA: TGTGCCAGCAGCATTCTACCACGTGCTAGCACAGATACGCAGTATTTT.

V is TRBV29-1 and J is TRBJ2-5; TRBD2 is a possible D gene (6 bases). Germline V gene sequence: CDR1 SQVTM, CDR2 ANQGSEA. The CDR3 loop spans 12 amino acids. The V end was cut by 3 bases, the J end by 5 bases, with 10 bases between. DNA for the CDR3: TGCAGCGTTGATTACGGGGGTGAGACCCAGTACTTC. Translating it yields CSVDYGGETQYF.

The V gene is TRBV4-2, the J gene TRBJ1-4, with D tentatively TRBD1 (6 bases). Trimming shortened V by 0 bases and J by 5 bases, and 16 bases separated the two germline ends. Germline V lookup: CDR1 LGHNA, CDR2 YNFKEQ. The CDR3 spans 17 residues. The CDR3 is CASSQDPRTVGNEKLFF. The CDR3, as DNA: TGTGCCAGCAGCCAAGATCCGAGGACAGTCGGAAATGAAAAACTGTTTTTT.

In DNA form, the CDR3 reads TGTGCCAGCACTGACGGGACGGTCAGCTCTGGAAACACCATATATTTT. Its translation is CASTDGTVSSGNTIYF. This rearrangement joins TRBV28 to TRBJ1-3; a possible D gene is TRBD1 (5 bases). Per germline, CDR1 MDHEN and CDR2 SYDVKM. The CDR3 extends over 16 amino acids. The ends were cut back, 7 bases at V and 0 bases at J, with 16 bases in the middle.

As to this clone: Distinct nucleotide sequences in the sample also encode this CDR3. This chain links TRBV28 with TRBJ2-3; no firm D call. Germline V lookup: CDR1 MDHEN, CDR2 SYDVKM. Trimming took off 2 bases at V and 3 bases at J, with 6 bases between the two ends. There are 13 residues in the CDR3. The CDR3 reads CASSLAGTDTQYF. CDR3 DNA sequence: TGTGCCAGCAGTTTAGCCGGGACAGATACGCAGTATTTT. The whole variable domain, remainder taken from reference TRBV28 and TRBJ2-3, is DVKVTQSSRYLVKRTGEKVFLECVQDMDHENMFWYRQDPGLGLRLIYFSYDVKMKEKGDIPEGYSVSREKKERFSLILESASTNQTSMYLCASSLAGTDTQYFGPGTRLTVL.

The CDR3 DNA is TGCGCCAGCAGCTTGTTGCGAAACACCGGGGAGCTGTTTTTT. It codes for CASSLLRNTGELFF. The chain joins TRBV5-1 to TRBJ2-2; D is unclear. The CDR3 loop spans 14 amino acids. Deletions cut 1 base from V and 2 bases from J, with 6 bases between. CDR1 SGHRS and CDR2 YFSETQ come from the germline V gene.

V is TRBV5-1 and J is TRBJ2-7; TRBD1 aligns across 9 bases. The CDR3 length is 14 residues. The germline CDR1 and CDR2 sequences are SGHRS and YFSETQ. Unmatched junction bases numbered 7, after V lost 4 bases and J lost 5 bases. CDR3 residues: CASSVGQGWHEQYF. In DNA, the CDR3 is TGCGCCAGCAGCGTAGGACAGGGGTGGCACGAGCAGTACTTC.

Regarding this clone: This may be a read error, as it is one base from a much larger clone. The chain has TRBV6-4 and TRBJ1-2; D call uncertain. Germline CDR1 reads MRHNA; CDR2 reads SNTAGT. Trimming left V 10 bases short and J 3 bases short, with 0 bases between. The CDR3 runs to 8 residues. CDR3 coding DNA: TGTGCCAACTATGGCTACACCTTC. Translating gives CANYGYTF.

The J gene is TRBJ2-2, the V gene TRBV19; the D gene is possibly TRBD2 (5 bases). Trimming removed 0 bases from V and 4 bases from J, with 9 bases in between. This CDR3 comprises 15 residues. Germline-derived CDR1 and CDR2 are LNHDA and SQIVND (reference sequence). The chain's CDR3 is CASSIDHRGTGELFF. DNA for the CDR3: TGTGCCAGTAGTATAGATCACCGGGGCACCGGGGAGCTGTTTTTT.

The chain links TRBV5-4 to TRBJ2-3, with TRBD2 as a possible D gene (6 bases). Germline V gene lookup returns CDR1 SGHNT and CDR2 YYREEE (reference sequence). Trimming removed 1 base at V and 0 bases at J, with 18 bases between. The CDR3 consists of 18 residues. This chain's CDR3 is CASSLKISSVTSTDTQYF. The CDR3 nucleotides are TGTGCCAGCAGCTTGAAGATCTCTAGCGTTACTAGCACAGATACGCAGTATTTT.

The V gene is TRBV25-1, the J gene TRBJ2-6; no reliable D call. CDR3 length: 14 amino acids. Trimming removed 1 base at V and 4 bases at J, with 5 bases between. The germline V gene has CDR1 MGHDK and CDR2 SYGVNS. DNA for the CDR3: TGTGCCAGCAGTGAATTCGGGGGGGCCAACGTCCTGACTTTC. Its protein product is CASSEFGGANVLTF.

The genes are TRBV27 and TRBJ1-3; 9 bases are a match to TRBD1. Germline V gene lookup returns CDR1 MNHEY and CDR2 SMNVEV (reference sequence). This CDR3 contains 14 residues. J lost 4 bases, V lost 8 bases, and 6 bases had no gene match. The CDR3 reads CASGQGTSGNTIYF. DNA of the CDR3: TGTGCCAGCGGACAGGGGACTTCAGGAAACACCATATATTTT.

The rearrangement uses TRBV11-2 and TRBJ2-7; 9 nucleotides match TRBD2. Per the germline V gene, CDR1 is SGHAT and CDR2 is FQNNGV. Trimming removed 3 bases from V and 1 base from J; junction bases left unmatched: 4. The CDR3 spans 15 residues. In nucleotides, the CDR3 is TGTGCCAGCAGCTTCGTAGCGGGAGTGTCCTACGAGCAGTACTTC. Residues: CASSFVAGVSYEQYF.

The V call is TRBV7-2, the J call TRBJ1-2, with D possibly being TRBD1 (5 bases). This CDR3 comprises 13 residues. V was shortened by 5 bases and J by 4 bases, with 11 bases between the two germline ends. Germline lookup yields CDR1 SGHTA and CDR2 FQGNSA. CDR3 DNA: TGTGCCAGCAGCATGGGGCACGTCTATGGCTACACCTTC. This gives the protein CASSMGHVYGYTF. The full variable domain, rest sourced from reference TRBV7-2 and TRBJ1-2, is GAGVSQSPSNKVTEKGKDVELRCDPISGHTALYWYRQSLGQGLEFLIYFQGNSAPDKSGLPSDRFSAERTGGSVSTLTIQRTQQEDSAVYLCASSMGHVYGYTFGSGTRLTVV.

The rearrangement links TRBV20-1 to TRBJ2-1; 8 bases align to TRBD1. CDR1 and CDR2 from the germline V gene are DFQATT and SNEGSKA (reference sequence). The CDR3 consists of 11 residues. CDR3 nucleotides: TGCAGACTTCACCGGGACAGGGAGCAGTTCTTC. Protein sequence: CRLHRDREQFF.

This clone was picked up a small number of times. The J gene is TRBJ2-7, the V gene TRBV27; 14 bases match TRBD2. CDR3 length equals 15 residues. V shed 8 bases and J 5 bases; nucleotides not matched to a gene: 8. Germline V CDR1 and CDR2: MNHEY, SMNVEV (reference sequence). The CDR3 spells CASWRTSGRPNEQYF. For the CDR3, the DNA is TGTGCCAGCTGGAGGACTAGCGGGAGGCCAAACGAGCAGTACTTC.